This T cell receptor (beta chain) was observed in a study of T cells after yellow fever vaccination. TCRdb reanalysed the 5' RACE reads using MiXCR and keeps one entry per CDR3 protein. The sample yields fewer than 350,000 distinct CDR3 sequences, 3.5% to 4.5% seen once. The CDR3 runs 12 residues. Trimming removed 6 bases at V and 9 bases at J, with 14 bases between. The clonotype originates from a man younger than 35 who received the YFV17D yellow fever vaccine. The specimen comprised PBMCs, sampled 15 days after the yellow fever booster vaccination. The rearrangement joins TRBV12-3 or TRBV12-4 to TRBJ1-2, with D tentatively TRBD1 (6 bases). The CDR3: CASSITGFSYTF. DNA of the CDR3: TGTGCCAGCAGCATCACAGGGTTCAGCTACACCTTC.